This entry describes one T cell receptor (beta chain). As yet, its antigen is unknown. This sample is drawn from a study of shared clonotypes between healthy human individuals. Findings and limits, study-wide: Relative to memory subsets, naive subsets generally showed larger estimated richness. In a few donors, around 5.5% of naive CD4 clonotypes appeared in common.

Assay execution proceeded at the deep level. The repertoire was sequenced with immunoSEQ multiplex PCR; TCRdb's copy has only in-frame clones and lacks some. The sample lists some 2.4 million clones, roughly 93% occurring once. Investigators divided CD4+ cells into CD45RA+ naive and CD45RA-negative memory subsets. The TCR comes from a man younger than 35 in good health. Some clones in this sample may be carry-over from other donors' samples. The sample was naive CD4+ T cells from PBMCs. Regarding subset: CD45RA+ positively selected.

The chain's CDR3 is CASSPGLNTDTQYF. CDR3 sequence (DNA): TGTGCCAGCAGTCCAGGGTTAAACACAGATACGCAGTATTTT. The rearrangement joins TRBV7-2 to TRBJ2-3, with D possibly being TRBD1 (5 bases). V was shortened by 6 bases and J by 2 bases, with 12 bases between the two germline ends. The CDR3 spans 14 residues. CDR1 is SGHTA, CDR2 FQGNSA, per germline. Full variable domain (remainder filled in from reference TRBV7-2 and TRBJ2-3): GAGVSQSPSNKVTEKGKDVELRCDPISGHTALYWYRQSLGQGLEFLIYFQGNSAPDKSGLPSDRFSAERTGGSVSTLTIQRTQQEDSAVYLCASSPGLNTDTQYFGPGTRLTVL.